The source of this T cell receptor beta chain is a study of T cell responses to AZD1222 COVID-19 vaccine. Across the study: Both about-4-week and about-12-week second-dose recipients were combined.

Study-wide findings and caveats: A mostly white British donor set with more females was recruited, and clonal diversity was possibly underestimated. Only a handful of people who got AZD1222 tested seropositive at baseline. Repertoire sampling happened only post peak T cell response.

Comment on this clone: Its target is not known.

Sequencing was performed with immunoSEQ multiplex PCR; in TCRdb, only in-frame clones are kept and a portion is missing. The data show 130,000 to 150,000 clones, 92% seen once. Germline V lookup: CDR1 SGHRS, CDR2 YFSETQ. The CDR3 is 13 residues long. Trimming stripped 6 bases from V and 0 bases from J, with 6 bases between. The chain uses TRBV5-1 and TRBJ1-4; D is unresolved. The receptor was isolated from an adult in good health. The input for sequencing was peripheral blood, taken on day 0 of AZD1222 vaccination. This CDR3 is CASKGTTNEKLFF. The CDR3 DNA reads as TGCGCCAGCAAAGGCACAACTAATGAAAAACTGTTTTTT.